This T cell receptor beta chain was identified in a study of shared clonotypes between healthy human individuals. General study points: It was expected that sequencing depth would affect clonotype sharing among donors.

The run depth of the assay was deep. It was on ten immunoSEQ deep assay plates that unsorted PBMC DNA was sequenced. The method was immunoSEQ multiplex PCR; TCRdb's version includes in-frame clones alone and lacks a portion of them. This sample yields about 460,000 clones, of which around 77% are seen a single time; 12% belongs to the top ten. V gave up 1 base and J gave up 4 bases, with 8 bases separating them. Looked up from germline, CDR1 is SGHDT and CDR2 is YYEEEE. This CDR3 has 13 amino acids. For this clone: Its specificity is unknown.

The chain carries TRBV5-6 and TRBJ1-1; TRBD1 is a possible D gene (6 bases). The receptor's source is a woman between 40 and 50 years old in good health. Some clones in this sample may be carry-over from other donors' samples. The sample taken for sequencing was PBMCs. The CDR3: CASSLWGATEAFF. The DNA of the CDR3 is TGTGCCAGCAGCTTGTGGGGGGCCACTGAAGCTTTCTTT.